Included here is one T cell receptor beta chain sequence, with context. V gave up 0 bases and J gave up 3 bases; unmatched junction bases: 13. The CDR3 spans 18 residues. The germline gives CDR1 MNHEY, CDR2 SVGEGT. This record belongs to a study of T cell responses to AZD1222 COVID-19 vaccine. Data came from immunoSEQ multiplex PCR; TCRdb stores just in-frame clones and leaves some out. The sample holds about 150,000 clones; approximately 90% are singletons and the top ten take roughly 1.2%. The J gene is TRBJ2-7, the V gene TRBV6-2 or TRBV6-3; 8 bases align to TRBD2. The material was peripheral blood, obtained 28 days after the second AZD1222 dose. The TCR comes from an adult who received the AZD1222 COVID-19 vaccine. CDR3 DNA sequence: TGTGCCAGCAGTTACTCACGGGGTAGTCCAGCGGGGGACTACGAGCAGTACTTC. It is translated as CASSYSRGSPAGDYEQYF.